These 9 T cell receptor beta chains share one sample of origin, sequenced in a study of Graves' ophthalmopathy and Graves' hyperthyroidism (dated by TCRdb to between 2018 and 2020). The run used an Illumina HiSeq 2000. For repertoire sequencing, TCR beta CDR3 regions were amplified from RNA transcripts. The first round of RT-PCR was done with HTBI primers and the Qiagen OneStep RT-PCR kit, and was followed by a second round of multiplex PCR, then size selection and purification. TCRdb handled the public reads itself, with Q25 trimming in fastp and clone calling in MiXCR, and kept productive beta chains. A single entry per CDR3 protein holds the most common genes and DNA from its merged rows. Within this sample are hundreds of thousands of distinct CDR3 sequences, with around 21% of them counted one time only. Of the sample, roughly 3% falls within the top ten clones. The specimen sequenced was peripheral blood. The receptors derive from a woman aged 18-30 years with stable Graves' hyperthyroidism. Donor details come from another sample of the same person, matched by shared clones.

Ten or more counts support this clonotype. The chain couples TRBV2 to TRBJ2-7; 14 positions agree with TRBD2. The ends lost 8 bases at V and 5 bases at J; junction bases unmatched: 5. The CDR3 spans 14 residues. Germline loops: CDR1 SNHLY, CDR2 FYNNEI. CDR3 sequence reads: CASSGLAGGHEQYF. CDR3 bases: TGTGCCAGCTCCGGACTAGCGGGAGGCCACGAGCAGTACTTC.

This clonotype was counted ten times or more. CDR3 in DNA: TGTGCCAGCAGAGCGGGACGAAAGGGGGAGCAGTACTTC. Its protein product is CASRAGRKGEQYF. The V and J genes are TRBV12-3 or TRBV12-4 and TRBJ2-7; 7 nucleotides line up with TRBD2. This CDR3 spans 13 amino acids. The V segment lost 6 bases and the J segment 7 bases; nucleotides outside the gene matches: 9.

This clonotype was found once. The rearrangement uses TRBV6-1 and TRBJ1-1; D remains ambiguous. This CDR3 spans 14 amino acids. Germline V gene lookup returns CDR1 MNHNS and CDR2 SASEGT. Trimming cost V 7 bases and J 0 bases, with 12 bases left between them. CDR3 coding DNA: TGTGCCAGCACCAGCGGGATCATGAACACTGAAGCTTTCTTT. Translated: CASTSGIMNTEAFF.

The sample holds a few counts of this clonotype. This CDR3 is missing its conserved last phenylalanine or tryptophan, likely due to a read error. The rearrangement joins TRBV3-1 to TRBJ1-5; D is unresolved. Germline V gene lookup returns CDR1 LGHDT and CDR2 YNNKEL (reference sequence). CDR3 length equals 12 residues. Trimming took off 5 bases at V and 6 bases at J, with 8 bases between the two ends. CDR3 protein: CASSGFGQPQHS. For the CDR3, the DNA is TGTGCCAGCAGCGGTTTTGGTCAGCCCCAGCATTCT.

This chain's CDR3 is CATSESGTGRIVETQYF. CDR3 DNA sequence: TGTGCCACCAGTGAATCGGGGACAGGGAGAATAGTGGAGACCCAGTACTTC. The chain couples TRBV24-1 to TRBJ2-5, with 9 bases aligning to TRBD1. The V gene's germline CDR1 is KGHDR and CDR2 SFDVKD. V gave up 4 bases and J gave up 5 bases; unmatched junction bases: 13. The CDR3 is made up of 17 amino acids.

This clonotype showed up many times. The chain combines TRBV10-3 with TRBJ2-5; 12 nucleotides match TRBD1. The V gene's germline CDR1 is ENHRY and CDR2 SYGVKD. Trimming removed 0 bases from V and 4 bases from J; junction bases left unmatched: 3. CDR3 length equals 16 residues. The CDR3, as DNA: TGTGCCATCAGTGAGTCGGGACAGGGGGCGCGAGAGACCCAGTACTTC. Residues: CAISESGQGARETQYF.

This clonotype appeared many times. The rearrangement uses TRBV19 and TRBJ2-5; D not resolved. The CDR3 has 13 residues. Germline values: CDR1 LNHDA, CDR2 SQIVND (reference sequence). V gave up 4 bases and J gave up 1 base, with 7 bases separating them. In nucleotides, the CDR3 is TGTGCCAGTAGTACCCGGACCCAAGAGACCCAGTACTTC. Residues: CASSTRTQETQYF. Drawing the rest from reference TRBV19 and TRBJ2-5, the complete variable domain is DGGITQSPKYLFRKEGQNVTLSCEQNLNHDAMYWYRQDPGQGLRLIYYSQIVNDFQKGDIAEGYSVSREKKESFPLTVTSAQKNPTAFYLCASSTRTQETQYFGPGTRLLVL.

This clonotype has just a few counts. CDR3 in amino acids: CATSAAVATEAFF. Written as DNA, the CDR3 is TGTGCCACCAGCGCCGCCGTGGCCACTGAAGCTTTCTTT. The genes are TRBV15 and TRBJ1-1; D is unresolved. CDR1 and CDR2 (germline): LNHNV, YYDKDF (reference sequence). The CDR3 totals 13 residues. The V gene lost 5 bases and the J gene lost 4 bases, with 11 bases spanning the gap.

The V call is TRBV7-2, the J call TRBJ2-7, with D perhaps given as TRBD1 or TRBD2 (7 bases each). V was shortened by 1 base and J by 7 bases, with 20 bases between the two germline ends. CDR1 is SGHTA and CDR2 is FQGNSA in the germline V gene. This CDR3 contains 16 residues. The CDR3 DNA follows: TGTGCCAGCAGCTTAGGGCCAGGGGGGGGAGTGGGGGAGCAGTACTTC. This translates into CASSLGPGGGVGEQYF.